These 23 T cell receptor beta chains originate from one sample sequenced in a study of T cells after posttransplantation cyclophosphamide. Generated by immunoSEQ multiplex PCR, the TCRdb table keeps only in-frame clones and is missing some. This sample comprises about 38,000 clones, none seen once only. Input material: PBMCs. These receptors were taken from a man in his forties or fifties in good health, CMV-negative, and a related stem cell transplant donor.

The CDR3 sequence is CASSPWASGQETQYF. In DNA, the CDR3 is TGTGCCAGCTCACCCTGGGCTAGCGGACAAGAGACCCAGTACTTC. This rearrangement joins TRBV18 to TRBJ2-5; TRBD2 matches 7 bases. The CDR3 is made up of 15 amino acids. The germline V gene encodes CDR1 KGHSH and CDR2 LQKENI. V dropped 3 bases and J dropped 2; count of bases not matched to a gene: 6.

There are many counts of this clone. V gene TRBV5-1 combines with J gene TRBJ1-2; the D is unclear. The CDR3 consists of 14 residues. The germline gives CDR1 SGHRS, CDR2 YFSETQ. V was clipped by 1 base and J by 8 bases, with 15 bases between them. DNA of the CDR3: TGCGCCAGCAGCTTGACGGCTTCATCGGGAGGCTACACCTTC. Amino acid sequence: CASSLTASSGGYTF. Combining the CDR3 with reference TRBV5-1 and TRBJ1-2 gives the whole variable domain KAGVTQTPRYLIKTRGQQVTLSCSPISGHRSVSWYQQTPGQGLQFLFEYFSETQRNKGNFPGRFSGRQFSNSRSEMNVSTLELGDSALYLCASSLTASSGGYTFGSGTRLTVV.

This clone showed up many times. This sequence joins TRBV19 and TRBJ1-1; TRBD1 matches 11 bases. V shed 10 bases and J 1 base; nucleotides not matched to a gene: 5. CDR1 and CDR2 (germline): LNHDA, SQIVND (reference sequence). This CDR3 region has 14 residues. CDR3 bases: TGTGCCACAAGGACAGGGGGCCGGAACACTGAAGCTTTCTTT. This codes for CATRTGGRNTEAFF.

This clone was seen repeatedly, ten times or more. The chain links TRBV5-6 to TRBJ2-2, with TRBD1 matching over 8 bases. CDR3 length equals 15 residues. CDR1 and CDR2 from the germline V gene are SGHDT and YYEEEE. Unmatched junction bases numbered 12, after V lost 6 bases and J lost 8 bases. CDR3 nucleotides: TGTGCCAGCACCGAGGGCGGGACAGGTCGTGGGGAGCTGTTTTTT. This sequence encodes CASTEGGTGRGELFF.

This clone was found many times. This sequence joins TRBV5-4 and TRBJ1-2, with D maybe TRBD1 (6 bases). There are 15 residues in the CDR3. In germline, CDR1 is SGHNT, CDR2 YYREEE (reference sequence). V was clipped by 4 bases and J by 5 bases, with 18 bases between them. For the CDR3, the DNA is TGTGCCAGCAGCACCCGGGGGGGGCGGGGGTATGGCTACACCTTC. Encoded protein: CASSTRGGRGYGYTF.

Ten or more counts support this clone. The V and J genes are TRBV7-9 and TRBJ1-1, with 8 bases lining up with TRBD1. J lost 2 bases, V lost 1 base, and 3 bases had no gene match. CDR1 and CDR2 from the germline V gene are SEHNR and FQNEAQ (reference sequence). The CDR3 is 15 amino acids. CDR3 residues: CASSLGQGANTEAFF. In nucleotides, the CDR3 is TGTGCCAGCAGCTTAGGGCAGGGGGCCAACACTGAAGCTTTCTTT. The full variable domain, completed using reference TRBV7-9 and TRBJ1-1, is DTGVSQNPRHKITKRGQNVTFRCDPISEHNRLYWYRQTLGQGPEFLTYFQNEAQLEKSRLLSDRFSAERPKGSFSTLEIQRTEQGDSAMYLCASSLGQGANTEAFFGQGTRLTVV.

This clone has a handful of counts. The J gene is TRBJ1-1, the V gene TRBV6-5, with D possibly matching TRBD1 (6 bases). The CDR3 is made up of 15 amino acids. Germline CDR1 reads MNHEY; CDR2 reads SVGAGI. Trimming removed 5 bases from V and 2 bases from J, with 15 bases in between. DNA for the CDR3: TGTGCCAGCAGTAAAAACCGGGACACAAACACTGAAGCTTTCTTT. Protein sequence: CASSKNRDTNTEAFF.

In this sample, this clone turned up many times. This chain connects TRBV5-5 to TRBJ2-7, with D unclear. Looked up from germline, CDR1 is SGHKS and CDR2 is YYEKEE (reference sequence). Deletions cut 1 base from V and 0 bases from J, with 8 bases between. The CDR3 length is 14 residues. For the CDR3, the DNA is TGTGCCAGCAGCTTGAGTGGCAGCTCCTACGAGCAGTACTTC. Amino acid sequence: CASSLSGSSYEQYF.

This clone was seen many times. The gene calls are TRBV6-1 and TRBJ1-1; 10 bases map to TRBD1. This CDR3 is built from 14 residues. Per the germline V gene, CDR1 is MNHNS and CDR2 is SASEGT. V trimming: 11 bases; J trimming: 4 bases; junction bases outside the gene matches: 10. CDR3 in DNA: TGTGCCGGAGGACAGGGGGTCTGGAGCACTGAAGCTTTCTTT. This translates into CAGGQGVWSTEAFF.

This clone was counted ten times or more. V is TRBV19 and J is TRBJ2-5; D uncertain. From germline, CDR1 is LNHDA and CDR2 SQIVND (reference sequence). This CDR3 region has 12 residues. Trimming stripped 7 bases from V and 5 bases from J, with 11 bases between. CDR3 residues: CASNDPGETQYF. CDR3 nucleotide sequence: TGTGCCAGTAACGACCCCGGGGAGACCCAGTACTTC.

This clone was counted many times. The rearrangement links TRBV11-3 to TRBJ2-1; 10 bases agree with TRBD1. The length of the CDR3 is 15 residues. Germline V gene sequence: CDR1 SGHNT, CDR2 YENEEA. Trimming cost V 5 bases and J 1 base; bases outside gene matches: 2. CDR3 sequence reads: CASSLGQGSYNEQFF. The DNA for the CDR3 is TGTGCCAGCAGCCTGGGACAGGGGTCCTACAATGAGCAGTTCTTC.

This clone was counted ten times or more. This chain uses TRBV19 with TRBJ1-1; D possibly corresponds to TRBD1 (5 bases). Germline assignment: CDR1 LNHDA and CDR2 SQIVND (reference sequence). This CDR3 contains 13 residues. Trimming removed 5 bases at V and 6 bases at J, with 13 bases between. CDR3 in amino acids: CASSPSDIAEAFF. The CDR3, as DNA: TGTGCCAGTAGTCCCTCGGACATCGCTGAAGCTTTCTTT.

The J gene is TRBJ1-2, the V gene TRBV27, with a possible D match to TRBD1 (6 bases). Germline V CDR1 and CDR2: MNHEY, SMNVEV (reference sequence). The CDR3 loop spans 13 amino acids. Trimming stripped 6 bases from V and 2 bases from J, with 10 bases between. CDR3 nucleotide sequence: TGTGCCAGCAGACAAACAGGGAACTATGGCTACACCTTC. Its translation is CASRQTGNYGYTF.

In its sample, this clone was seen many times. V and J are TRBV10-3 and TRBJ1-6, with D perhaps matching TRBD1 (5 bases). This CDR3 is built from 14 residues. CDR1 and CDR2 from the germline V gene are ENHRY and SYGVKD. Trimming left V 5 bases short and J 11 bases short, with 16 bases between. For the CDR3, the DNA is TGTGCCATCAGTCGCCGGGACGGGGAGGCACCCCTCCACTTT. Protein: CAISRRDGEAPLHF.

This clone was recorded a few times. V and J are TRBV7-9 and TRBJ2-3; no clear D. V was shortened by 3 bases and J by 3 bases, with 10 bases between the two germline ends. The CDR3 spans 14 residues. Per the germline V gene, CDR1 is SEHNR and CDR2 is FQNEAQ (reference sequence). DNA for the CDR3: TGTGCCAGCAGCTTCTCCGCCGGGACAGATACGCAGTATTTT. Translation gives CASSFSAGTDTQYF. The full variable domain, with the rest looked up from reference TRBV7-9 and TRBJ2-3, is DTGVSQNPRHKITKRGQNVTFRCDPISEHNRLYWYRQTLGQGPEFLTYFQNEAQLEKSRLLSDRFSAERPKGSFSTLEIQRTEQGDSAMYLCASSFSAGTDTQYFGPGTRLTVL.

This clone showed up many times. The chain is built from TRBV29-1 and TRBJ2-5; D possibly corresponds to TRBD2 (6 bases). Germline CDR1 reads SQVTM; CDR2 reads ANQGSEA. V was shortened by 7 bases and J by 4 bases, with 16 bases between the two germline ends. CDR3 length: 13 residues. The CDR3 is CSASGLLGETQYF. In DNA, the CDR3 is TGCAGCGCCTCGGGACTTCTTGGAGAGACCCAGTACTTC.

This clone was detected ten times or more. The CDR3 sequence is CASSFPGANQPQHF. The CDR3 nucleotides are TGTGCCAGCAGCTTCCCCGGAGCCAATCAGCCCCAGCATTTT. The chain combines TRBV7-9 with TRBJ1-5; D remains ambiguous. This CDR3 has 14 residues. Germline values: CDR1 SEHNR, CDR2 FQNEAQ (reference sequence). Trimming removed 3 bases from V and 3 bases from J, with 9 bases in between.

V and J are TRBV7-9 and TRBJ1-4; D may be TRBD1 (6 bases). Germline CDR1 is SEHNR and CDR2 is FQNEAQ (reference sequence). Trimming removed 1 base from V and 5 bases from J, with 11 bases in between. CDR3 length: 15 amino acids. The CDR3 sequence is CASSLGGTLNEKLFF. For the CDR3, the DNA is TGTGCCAGCAGCTTAGGGGGGACACTCAATGAAAAACTGTTTTTT.

Many counts were recorded for this clone. V usage is TRBV7-9 and J usage is TRBJ2-5, with 8 nucleotides matching TRBD1. Unmatched junction bases numbered 7, after V lost 3 bases and J lost 4 bases. CDR3 length: 15 residues. Per germline, CDR1 SEHNR and CDR2 FQNEAQ (reference sequence). Here the CDR3 reads CASSFGQGILETQYF. CDR3 nucleotide sequence: TGTGCCAGCAGCTTCGGACAGGGAATATTAGAGACCCAGTACTTC.

This clone showed up many times. The chain uses TRBV5-1 and TRBJ2-5; TRBD1 matches at 8 bases. J lost 1 base, V lost 7 bases, and 6 bases had no gene match. The V gene's germline CDR1 is SGHRS and CDR2 YFSETQ. The CDR3 spans 14 residues. The CDR3, as DNA: TGCGCCAGCCGGCAGGGGGCCTTCCAAGAGACCCAGTACTTC. It specifies CASRQGAFQETQYF.

This clone was counted at least ten times. V gene TRBV6-5 combines with J gene TRBJ1-1; TRBD1 is a possible D gene (5 bases). The germline gives CDR1 MNHEY, CDR2 SVGAGI. V lost 3 bases to trimming and J lost 4 bases, with 12 bases between them. This CDR3 comprises 14 residues. CDR3 loop: CASSYKGRGTEAFF. The CDR3 DNA is TGTGCCAGCAGTTATAAGGGTAGGGGCACTGAAGCTTTCTTT.

This clone was seen many times. This sequence joins TRBV6-5 and TRBJ2-2, with 9 bases that match TRBD2. Per germline, CDR1 MNHEY and CDR2 SVGAGI. CDR3 length: 14 residues. CDR3 sequence: CARTSGSNTGELFF. The CDR3, as DNA: TGTGCGCGAACTAGCGGGTCGAACACCGGGGAGCTGTTTTTT.

This clone was seen ten or more times. The CDR3: CASSRLAISGPLWTEAFF. Written as DNA, the CDR3 is TGTGCCAGCAGCAGGCTGGCCATAAGTGGCCCACTATGGACTGAAGCTTTCTTT. This sequence joins TRBV14 and TRBJ1-1, with D unresolved. Germline loops: CDR1 SGHDN, CDR2 FVKESK. This CDR3 has 18 residues. V lost 5 bases and J 5 bases, leaving 27 bases between the germline ends.